This T cell receptor beta chain was captured by sequencing in a study of control samples from healthy donors and cancer patients. Profiled with immunoSEQ multiplex PCR; TCRdb holds only in-frame clones, not every one. The sample shows 68,000 or so clones, 75% to 85% of them seen only once. The TCR originated in a man aged 55 to 70 in good health. Material for sequencing was blood.

CDR3 protein: CASSRSGGGPYYEQYF. The CDR3 bases are TGTGCCAGCAGTCGTAGCGGTGGAGGGCCTTATTACGAGCAGTACTTC. The J gene is TRBJ2-7, the V gene TRBV7-9, with D possibly matching TRBD2 (6 bases). The CDR3 covers 16 residues. Germline V gives CDR1 SEHNR, CDR2 FQNEAQ (reference sequence). Between the trimmed V and J ends, which lost 6 bases and 4 bases, there was a span of 22 bases.